This T cell receptor (beta chain) stems from a study of T cell repertoires in cytomegalovirus infection (dated by TCRdb to between 2018 and 2020). For context, the study as a whole: The HLA type of each donor mattered for the analysis, because public TCR beta signatures pointed to carriage of CMV infection along with the matching HLA type.

Notes on this clonotype: Its binding antigen is unknown. No much larger clone exists at a distance of one base, and base qualities are not known.

Trimming leaves V shorter by 4 bases and J shorter by 6 bases, with the junction holding 6 bases beyond the gene matches. According to the germline V gene, CDR1 reads SQVTM and CDR2 reads ANQGSEA. There are 13 amino acids in the CDR3, from cysteine to phenylalanine inclusive. Only the CDR3 portion is preserved as DNA: 39 bases, with reading frame beginning at the first base. The sequencing machine was an Illumina HiSeq 1500. TCRdb reworked the public reads: Q25 trimming with fastp, MiXCR clone assembly, productive beta chains retained. When rows share a CDR3 protein, they turn into one entry using the most common DNA and genes. This sample is represented by fewer than 550,000 distinct CDR3 sequences; roughly 10% of them were singletons. The ten most abundant clones make up 10% of the sample. Study-level results and caveats: Carriers of CMV infection plus the relevant HLA type were discriminated by the cumulative frequency of public TCR beta family members in the study cohort and in an independent roughly 350-donor cohort. In the ex vivo response, HLA-C-restricted CMV-specific TCR beta clonotypes were dominant, and in two of eight donors the single most frequent clonotype came from this HLA-C-restricted group.

The origin of this receptor is a human donor in good health (CMV status not recorded). Some clones in this sample may be carry-over from other donors' samples. The sequencing input was PBMCs. Rearrangement joined TRBV29-1 to TRBJ1-1, with 9 bases in between that match TRBD1. The CDR3 reads CSVVGTGFAEAFF. The DNA is as follows: TGCAGCGTTGTAGGGACAGGGTTCGCTGAAGCTTTCTTT.